Following are 17 T cell receptor beta chains from one sample sequenced in a study of shared clonotypes between healthy human individuals (TCRdb year 2020). The protocol used for the library was the immunoSEQ multiplex PCR assay. This is the immuneACCESS table as TCRdb keeps it, with only in-frame sequences that have V and J called. A part of the clones is gone; compared with another copy, unresolved V genes explain less than half, and the rest is unexplained. Across this sample there are around 1.4 million clones, with approximately 98.5% seen only once. The ten largest clonotypes hold under 0.45% of the sample. The sequencing sample was made of naive CD4+ T cells sorted from blood. Taken with the paper, the label for cell subset or site translates to: CD45RA+ positively selected. Every receptor here comes from a man in his thirties or forties in good health.

This rearrangement joins TRBV7-8 to TRBJ1-5, with TRBD1 as a possible D gene (5 bases). Germline assignment: CDR1 SGHVS and CDR2 FQNEAQ. The CDR3 covers 16 residues. The V and J ends lost 1 base and 9 bases respectively, with 19 bases between them. CDR3 in amino acids: CASSLGGVAAKSPQHF. CDR3 in DNA: TGTGCCAGCAGCTTAGGAGGGGTCGCAGCAAAATCGCCCCAGCATTTT.

This chain uses TRBV29-1 with TRBJ2-5, with D perhaps matching TRBD2 (6 bases). The CDR3 is made up of 13 amino acids. Germline-derived CDR1 and CDR2 are SQVTM and ANQGSEA. V gave up 7 bases and J gave up 5 bases, with 17 bases separating them. In DNA form, the CDR3 reads TGCAGCGCACGTCGGGGGAGCGGGGAGACCCAGTACTTC. Translation gives CSARRGSGETQYF.

CDR3 sequence reads: CASSLPAGPYEQYF. CDR3 in DNA: TGTGCCAGCAGTTTACCAGCAGGGCCCTACGAGCAGTACTTC. The chain couples TRBV28 to TRBJ2-7, with a tentative D call TRBD1 (5 bases). V was clipped by 2 bases and J by 2 bases, with 10 bases between them. Germline loops: CDR1 MDHEN, CDR2 SYDVKM. CDR3 length: 14 amino acids.

The chain uses TRBV6-5 and TRBJ2-3; 11 bases match TRBD2. CDR3 size: 16 residues. Trimming took 3 bases from V and 0 from J; bases not matched to a gene: 2. Germline loops: CDR1 MNHEY, CDR2 SVGAGI. CDR3 protein: CASSYWTSGSTDTQYF. CDR3 nucleotide sequence: TGTGCCAGCAGTTATTGGACTAGCGGGAGCACAGATACGCAGTATTTT.

With regard to this clone: Other DNA sequences in this sample translate to the same CDR3. The V and J genes are TRBV18 and TRBJ1-1, with D tentatively TRBD1 (5 bases). CDR3 length: 13 residues. V lost 3 bases and J 0 bases, leaving 5 bases between the germline ends. Germline assignment: CDR1 KGHSH and CDR2 LQKENI. The CDR3 protein is CASSPGVNTEAFF. CDR3 DNA sequence: TGTGCCAGCTCACCGGGGGTGAACACTGAAGCTTTCTTT.

This chain uses TRBV7-3 with TRBJ2-5; the D is unclear. Trimming left V 5 bases short and J 4 bases short, with 11 bases between. The CDR3 covers 13 residues. CDR1 is SGHTA and CDR2 is FQGTGA in the germline V gene. CDR3 nucleotides: TGTGCCAGCAGCCAAGGTGGTTCAGAGACCCAGTACTTC. It encodes CASSQGGSETQYF. The variable domain in full, completed from reference TRBV7-3 and TRBJ2-5, reads GAGVSQTPSNKVTEKGKYVELRCDPISGHTALYWYRQSLGQGPEFLIYFQGTGAADDSGLPNDRFFAVRPEGSVSTLKIQRTERGDSAVYLCASSQGGSETQYFGPGTRLLVL.

This clone was counted a single time. The chain recombines TRBV28 with TRBJ2-7; D is undetermined. This CDR3 is built from 13 residues. Trimming took 2 bases from V and 2 from J, leaving 7 bases between them. Germline V gives CDR1 MDHEN, CDR2 SYDVKM. The CDR3 coding sequence is TGTGCCAGCAGTTTAGGACGGCCCTACGAGCAGTACTTC. Amino acid sequence: CASSLGRPYEQYF.

The rearrangement joins TRBV28 to TRBJ2-2, with D possibly matching TRBD1 (5 bases). The V end lost 6 bases, the J end lost 6 bases, and 8 bases lay between the germline ends. CDR1 is MDHEN, CDR2 SYDVKM, per germline. CDR3 size: 12 residues. CDR3 loop: CASRQAAGELFF. Written as DNA, the CDR3 is TGTGCCAGCAGACAGGCCGCCGGGGAGCTGTTTTTT.

The chain joins TRBV27 to TRBJ2-7, with D unresolved. The germline gives CDR1 MNHEY, CDR2 SMNVEV (reference sequence). V dropped 5 bases and J dropped 2 bases, with 10 bases sitting between them. There are 13 residues in the CDR3. The CDR3 sequence is CASSIRRAYEQYF. The CDR3 DNA follows: TGTGCCAGCAGTATAAGACGGGCCTACGAGCAGTACTTC.

J is TRBJ2-1 and V is TRBV28; D call uncertain. V lost 8 bases and J lost 0, with 11 bases in between. This CDR3 is 14 amino acids long. CDR1 and CDR2 from the germline V gene are MDHEN and SYDVKM. The CDR3, as DNA: TGTGCCAGCGAAACAGCGCGCTCCTACAATGAGCAGTTCTTC. This gives the protein CASETARSYNEQFF.

The V gene is TRBV5-1, the J gene TRBJ2-3, with no clear D. This CDR3 comprises 15 residues. Trimming removed 2 bases from V and 0 bases from J, with 10 bases in between. Looked up from germline, CDR1 is SGHRS and CDR2 is YFSETQ. CDR3 sequence (DNA): TGCGCCAGCAGCTTCCCAGCGACTAGCACAGATACGCAGTATTTT. This sequence encodes CASSFPATSTDTQYF. The full variable domain, its missing parts supplied by reference TRBV5-1 and TRBJ2-3, is KAGVTQTPRYLIKTRGQQVTLSCSPISGHRSVSWYQQTPGQGLQFLFEYFSETQRNKGNFPGRFSGRQFSNSRSEMNVSTLELGDSALYLCASSFPATSTDTQYFGPGTRLTVL.

The CDR3, as DNA: TGTGCCAGCAGTTTACGGCTAGGGGCAGGGGTAGACTACGAGCAGTACTTC. Translating it yields CASSLRLGAGVDYEQYF. The rearrangement joins TRBV28 to TRBJ2-7; a possible D gene is TRBD1 (6 bases). V dropped 2 bases and J dropped 3 bases, with 20 bases sitting between them. There are 17 residues in the CDR3. The germline V gene has CDR1 MDHEN and CDR2 SYDVKM.

This clone was counted a single time. The CDR3 sequence: CASSGGAHNEQFF. DNA of the CDR3: TGTGCCAGCAGCGGCGGAGCGCACAATGAGCAGTTCTTC. V and J are TRBV7-9 and TRBJ2-1; D unresolved. There are 13 residues in the CDR3. Germline CDR1 is SEHNR and CDR2 is FQNEAQ (reference sequence). V was cut by 5 bases and J by 5 bases, with 10 bases left in between.

The sample holds one count of this clone. The junction departs from the called germline gene at one end, perhaps through a read error. The gene calls are TRBV7-7 and TRBJ2-3, with TRBD2 matching 11 bases. Germline V gene sequence: CDR1 SSHAT, CDR2 FNYEAQ (reference sequence). This CDR3 is 15 amino acids long. The CDR3 coding sequence is TGTGCTAGCAGCCCCCGGGGACTAGCGGCAGATACGCAGTATTTT. This codes for CASSPRGLAADTQYF.

The chain has TRBV5-4 and TRBJ1-1, with a possible D match to TRBD1 (5 bases). V gave up 7 bases and J gave up 1 base, with 11 bases separating them. The length of the CDR3 is 13 residues. CDR1 and CDR2 (germline): SGHNT, YYREEE (reference sequence). The CDR3, as DNA: TGTGCCAGCCGCCAGGGTTCGAACACTGAAGCTTTCTTT. This translates into CASRQGSNTEAFF.

The V call is TRBV5-1, the J call TRBJ2-7; TRBD1 matches 10 bases. This CDR3 is 15 amino acids long. The germline V gene encodes CDR1 SGHRS and CDR2 YFSETQ. V lost 4 bases and J lost 4; bases outside the gene matches: 8. In nucleotides, the CDR3 is TGCGCCAGCAGCGAATCGGGACAGGGGTGGTACGAGCAGTACTTC. Encoded protein: CASSESGQGWYEQYF.

V and J are TRBV13 and TRBJ2-1; 7 nucleotides align to TRBD2. This CDR3 spans 17 amino acids. V trimming: 1 base; J trimming: 15 bases; junction bases outside the gene matches: 21. Germline CDR1 is PRHDT and CDR2 is FYEKMQ (reference sequence). For the CDR3, the DNA is TGTGCCAGCAGCTTAGCGCATCGCAGGAGCGGGAAAAATAGGCCGTTCTTC. This codes for CASSLAHRRSGKNRPFF. Combining the CDR3 with reference TRBV13 and TRBJ2-1 gives the whole variable domain AAGVIQSPRHLIKEKRETATLKCYPIPRHDTVYWYQQGPGQDPQFLISFYEKMQSDKGSIPDRFSAQQFSDYHSELNMSSLELGDSALYFCASSLAHRRSGKNRPFFGPGTRLTVL.